The rows below give T cell receptor beta chains drawn from one sample of a study of T cells in Graves' hyperthyroidism and ophthalmopathy. TCRdb re-analysed the multiplex PCR reads in MiXCR, keeping a single row per CDR3 protein. In the table there are around 600,000 distinct CDR3 sequences, 14% of which are singletons. The sample consisted of blood. Source of these receptors: a woman in her fifties or sixties with Graves' ophthalmopathy. The CDR3 runs from the conserved cysteine through the conserved F or W. Fields, in order: clone size, J gene, D gene, CDR3 length, V gene, CDR3 DNA, CDR3 protein. The D gene is left open where the match is weak. The listing skips clone size in some rows; elsewhere it reads once, few, many or a size class.

many TRBJ2-7 - 14 TRBV5-1 TGCGCCAGCAGCTTGTGGCCCAAAGCCTACGAGCAGTACTTC CASSLWPKAYEQYF
- TRBJ1-3 - 14 TRBV3-1 TGTGCCAGCAGCCCGTCTGCGCCTGGAAACACCATATATTTT CASSPSAPGNTIYF
- TRBJ2-1 - 14 TRBV9 TGTGCCAGCAGCGTAGGGGGGTTCGACAATGAGCAGTTCTTC CASSVGGFDNEQFF
many TRBJ2-1 - 12 TRBV6-1 TGTGCCACGGGGACCGATAACAATGAGCAGTTCTTC CATGTDNNEQFF
few TRBJ2-4 - 14 TRBV11-2 TGTGCCAGCAGCGGAAACTCAGGGCGTAAGTTTCAGTACTTC CASSGNSGRKFQYF
many TRBJ2-5 TRBD1 16 TRBV2 TGTGCCAGCAGTGGTTCCGGGACAGGGTCCCAAGAGACCCAGTACTTC CASSGSGTGSQETQYF
few TRBJ2-1 TRBD2 17 TRBV5-1 TGCGCCAGCAGCCATAGGACTAGGTTGAATTCCTACAATGAGCAGTTCTTC CASSHRTRLNSYNEQFF
- TRBJ2-1 - 12 TRBV6-2/TRBV6-3 TGTGCCAGCAGTTGGAGCGGTCATGCCCAGTTCTTC CASSWSGHAQFF
many TRBJ2-1 TRBD2 15 TRBV6-1 TGTGCCAGCAGTGAAGGGACTAGCGGGAGCAATGAGCAGTTCTTC CASSEGTSGSNEQFF
many TRBJ2-1 - 15 TRBV7-2 TGTGCCAGCAGCGCCAGCTGGGGTTCCTACAATGAGCAGTTCTTC CASSASWGSYNEQFF
many TRBJ2-7 - 14 TRBV5-6 TGTGCCAGCAGCTTAGGGTTTAGGGAACGCGAGCAGTACTTC CASSLGFREREQYF
many TRBJ2-7 TRBD2 15 TRBV6-2/TRBV6-3 TGTGCCAGCACCCCCAGACTAGCGGGAGCGTACGAGCAGTACTTC CASTPRLAGAYEQYF
- TRBJ2-2 - 16 TRBV7-9 TGTGCCAGCAGCTTCCCAGGGAGGTCGAACACCGGGGAGCTGTTTTTT CASSFPGRSNTGELFF
few TRBJ1-2 - 12 TRBV28 TGTGCCAGCGTAGGGGTCGGCTATGGCTACACCTTC CASVGVGYGYTF
few TRBJ1-6 - 15 TRBV27 TGTGCCAGCAGTCCCCGACAGGACTATAATTCACCCCTCCACTTT CASSPRQDYNSPLHF
- TRBJ1-6 - 13 TRBV7-9 TGTGCCAGCAGTCCTCCGGGGCATTCACCCCTCCACTTT CASSPPGHSPLHF
- TRBJ2-7 - 16 TRBV5-5 TGTGCCAGCAGCTTGGTTGGTCTCATCAGCTCCTACGAGCAGTACTTC CASSLVGLISSYEQYF
many TRBJ2-1 TRBD1 15 TRBV7-9 TGTGCCAGCAGCTTCCGGGACAGCATCTTCAATGAGCAGTTCTTC CASSFRDSIFNEQFF
- TRBJ2-1 TRBD1 17 TRBV27 TGTGCCAGCAGTTCCTTAAGGACAGGGGGATTATTCAATGAGCAGTTCTTC CASSSLRTGGLFNEQFF
many TRBJ2-7 TRBD2 13 TRBV30 TGTGCCTTTCGACTAGCGGGGCTCTACGAGCAGTACTTC CAFRLAGLYEQYF
few TRBJ2-5 - 14 TRBV24-1 TGTGCCACCAGTGATGGGCAGCCTCAAGAGACCCAGTACTTC CATSDGQPQETQYF
many TRBJ1-1 TRBD1 18 TRBV11-2 TGTGCCAGCAGCTTAGGACACCGGACAGGGAGTCCCAACACTGAAGCTTTCTTT CASSLGHRTGSPNTEAFF
once TRBJ1-6 TRBD1 15 TRBV15 TGTGCCACCAGCAGAGGCTCGACAGGGAATTCACCCCTCCACTTT CATSRGSTGNSPLHF
- TRBJ1-1 TRBD1 16 TRBV12-3/TRBV12-4 TGTGCCAGCAGTCCCAACAGGGGACGACAGAACACTGAAGCTTTCTTT CASSPNRGRQNTEAFF
many TRBJ2-3 - 16 TRBV7-3 TGTGCCAGCAGCTTAGGGACCAGCAACCACCCGAATACGCAGTATTTT CASSLGTSNHPNTQYF
- TRBJ2-3 - 14 TRBV7-2 TGTGCCAGCAGCTTAGAGGGAGTCACAGATACGCAGTATTTT CASSLEGVTDTQYF
many TRBJ2-1 - 13 TRBV18 TGTGCCAGCTCCGCGGGAAAGTACAATGAGCAGTTCTTC CASSAGKYNEQFF
few TRBJ2-3 TRBD1 17 TRBV6-6 TGTGCCAGCAGTTACCGTAGACAGGGTACCAGTCAAGATACGCAGTATTTT CASSYRRQGTSQDTQYF
many TRBJ2-6 - 14 TRBV20-1 TGCAGTGCTAGTATAGGGGCTGGGGCCAACGTCCTGACTTTC CSASIGAGANVLTF
many TRBJ2-1 - 15 TRBV28 TGTGCCAGCAGTTTAGAGATAAACTTATACAATGAGCAGTTCTTC CASSLEINLYNEQFF
once TRBJ2-6 - 16 TRBV24-1 TGTGCCACCAGTGACCGGGAGACTGATGGGGCCAACGTCCTGACTTTC CATSDRETDGANVLTF
once TRBJ2-1 TRBD2 15 TRBV27 TGTGCCAGCAGTGGGACTAGCGGGAATGGGAATGAGCAGTTCTTC CASSGTSGNGNEQFF
- TRBJ1-3 TRBD1 16 TRBV19 TGTGCCAGTCTACCGGGACAGGGAAGGCTCGACCACACCATATATTTT CASLPGQGRLDHTIYF
many TRBJ1-6 TRBD1 15 TRBV7-2 TGTGCCAGCAGCTTAGTACAGGGGAGGGACTCACCCCTCCACTTT CASSLVQGRDSPLHF
many TRBJ1-5 TRBD1 17 TRBV27 TGTGCCAGCAGGGGACAGGGTGGATGGTATGGCAATCAGCCCCAGCATTTT CASRGQGGWYGNQPQHF
many TRBJ2-7 - 15 TRBV20-1 TGCAGTGCTAAGGACCAGGACTATCTGACCTACGAGCAGTACTTC CSAKDQDYLTYEQYF
- TRBJ2-1 TRBD2 15 TRBV7-2 TGTGCCAGCAGCCAAGCGGGAGAGGTATACAATGAGCAGTTCTTC CASSQAGEVYNEQFF
many TRBJ2-1 - 14 TRBV28 TGTGCCAGCAGTCTAGACACGGGCTACAATGAGCAGTTCTTC CASSLDTGYNEQFF
- TRBJ2-7 TRBD2 16 TRBV5-1 TGCGCCAGCAGCGTAGAGGGACTAGCGGGATCTTACGAGCAGTACTTC CASSVEGLAGSYEQYF
many TRBJ2-1 - 17 TRBV3-1 TGTGCCAGCAGCCAAGTTTTTCCGTCGAGCTCCTACAATGAGCAGTTCTTC CASSQVFPSSSYNEQFF
- TRBJ2-7 TRBD1 15 TRBV30 TGTGCCTGGAGTTTTACCGGGACAGAGTCCTACGAGCAGTACTTC CAWSFTGTESYEQYF
once TRBJ2-2 TRBD1 14 TRBV28 TGTGCCAGCACTATGCAGGGGGCCGGCGGGGAGCTGTTTTTT CASTMQGAGGELFF
many TRBJ2-1 - 16 TRBV5-1 TGCGCCAGCAGCTTGGCAGGGAATCCAATTAACAATGAGCAGTTCTTC CASSLAGNPINNEQFF
many TRBJ2-7 TRBD1 15 TRBV6-1 TGTGCCAGCAGTGCTGGGACAGGGACCGACTACGAGCAGTACTTC CASSAGTGTDYEQYF
many TRBJ2-7 TRBD2 15 TRBV28 TGTGCCAGCAGAGGACTAGCGGAGCGATACTACGAGCAGTACTTC CASRGLAERYYEQYF
many TRBJ2-1 TRBD2 14 TRBV4-1 TGCGCCAGCAGCTCTACTAGCGGGCTCAATGAGCAGTTCTTC CASSSTSGLNEQFF
many TRBJ2-7 TRBD1 16 TRBV5-6 TGTGCCAGCAGCTTCGGGACAGGCCTCGGTATCTACGAGCAGTACTTC CASSFGTGLGIYEQYF
once TRBJ1-3 - 15 TRBV12-3/TRBV12-4 TGTGCCAGCACCTTGGGGCGGAGCTCTGGAAACACCATATATTTT CASTLGRSSGNTIYF
many TRBJ2-7 - 11 TRBV7-2 TGTGCCAGCGGACGATTCTACGAGCAGTACTTC CASGRFYEQYF
many TRBJ2-3 - 15 TRBV12-5 TGTGCTAGTGGTTTGGTAGTGGGGACTTCAGATACGCAGTATTTT CASGLVVGTSDTQYF
- TRBJ2-2 TRBD2 15 TRBV18 TGTGCCAGCTCACCTCAGCGGGAGTTCACCGGGGAGCTGTTTTTT CASSPQREFTGELFF
many TRBJ2-1 - 17 TRBV9 TGTGCCAGCAGCGTGAGAGGCGGACTCCAAAATCTCAATGAGCAGTTCTTC CASSVRGGLQNLNEQFF
- TRBJ1-2 - 15 TRBV6-5 TGTGCCAGCAGATACACAGGGTCCCTCTCCTATGGCTACACCTTC CASRYTGSLSYGYTF
few TRBJ2-7 TRBD2 14 TRBV6-2/TRBV6-3 TGTGCCAGCAGTTACGTAGCGGGAGCACACGAGCAGTACTTC CASSYVAGAHEQYF
- TRBJ2-2 - 14 TRBV30 TGTGCCTGGAGGACCGGACCGAACACCGGGGAGCTGTTTTTT CAWRTGPNTGELFF
many TRBJ1-1 TRBD1 16 TRBV6-2/TRBV6-3 TGTGCCAGCAGTTACGGGCCTGGGACAGGGCTGACTGAAGCTTTCTTT CASSYGPGTGLTEAFF
many TRBJ2-5 TRBD1 14 TRBV28 TGTGCCAGCAGTTTATTGGGACAGCGAGAGACCCAGTACTTC CASSLLGQRETQYF
few TRBJ2-5 TRBD1 12 TRBV6-1 TGTGCCAGCAGAACAGGGGAAGGGACCCAGTACTTC CASRTGEGTQYF
many TRBJ2-1 - 14 TRBV20-1 TGCAGTGCTAGTGTCGGCGCGCTTCACAATGAGCAGTTCTTC CSASVGALHNEQFF
many TRBJ2-7 TRBD1 13 TRBV3-1 TGTGCCAGCAGCAGGGACAGAACCACCGGGCAGTACTTC CASSRDRTTGQYF